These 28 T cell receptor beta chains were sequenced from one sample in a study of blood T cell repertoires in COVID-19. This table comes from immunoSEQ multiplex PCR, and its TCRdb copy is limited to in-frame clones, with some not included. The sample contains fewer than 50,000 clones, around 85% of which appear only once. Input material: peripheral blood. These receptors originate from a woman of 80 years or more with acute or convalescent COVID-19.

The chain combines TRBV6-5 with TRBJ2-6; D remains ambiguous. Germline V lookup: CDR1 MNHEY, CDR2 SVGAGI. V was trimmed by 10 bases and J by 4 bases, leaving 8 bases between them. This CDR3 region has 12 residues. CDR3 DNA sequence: TGTGCCACCAGAGAGGGGGCCAACGTCCTGACTTTC. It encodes CATREGANVLTF.

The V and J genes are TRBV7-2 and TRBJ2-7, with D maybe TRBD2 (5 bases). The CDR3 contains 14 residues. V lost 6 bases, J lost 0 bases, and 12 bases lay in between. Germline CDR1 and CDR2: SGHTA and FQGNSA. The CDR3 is CASRSSGDSYEQYF. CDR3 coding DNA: TGTGCCAGCAGATCCAGCGGTGACTCCTACGAGCAGTACTTC. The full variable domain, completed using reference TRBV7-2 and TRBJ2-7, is GAGVSQSPSNKVTEKGKDVELRCDPISGHTALYWYRQSLGQGLEFLIYFQGNSAPDKSGLPSDRFSAERTGGSVSTLTIQRTQQEDSAVYLCASRSSGDSYEQYFGPGTRLTVT.

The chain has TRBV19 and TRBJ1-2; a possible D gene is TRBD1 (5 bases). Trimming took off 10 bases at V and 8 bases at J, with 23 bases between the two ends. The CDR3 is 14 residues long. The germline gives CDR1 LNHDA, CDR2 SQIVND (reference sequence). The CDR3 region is CATFGWVRAGGYTF. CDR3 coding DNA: TGTGCCACCTTCGGCTGGGTCAGGGCAGGAGGCTACACCTTC.

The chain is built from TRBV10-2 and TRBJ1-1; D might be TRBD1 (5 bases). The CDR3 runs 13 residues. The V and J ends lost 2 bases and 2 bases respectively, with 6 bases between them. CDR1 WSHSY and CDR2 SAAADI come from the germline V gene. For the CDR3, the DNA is TGCGCCAGCAGTGAGCAGGGAAACACTGAAGCTTTCTTT. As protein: CASSEQGNTEAFF.

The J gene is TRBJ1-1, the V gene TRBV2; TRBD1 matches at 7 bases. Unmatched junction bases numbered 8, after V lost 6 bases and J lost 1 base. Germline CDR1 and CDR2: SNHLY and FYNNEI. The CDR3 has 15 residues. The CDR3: CASRDGQEGNTEAFF. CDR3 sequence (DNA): TGTGCCAGCAGGGATGGACAGGAGGGGAACACTGAAGCTTTCTTT.

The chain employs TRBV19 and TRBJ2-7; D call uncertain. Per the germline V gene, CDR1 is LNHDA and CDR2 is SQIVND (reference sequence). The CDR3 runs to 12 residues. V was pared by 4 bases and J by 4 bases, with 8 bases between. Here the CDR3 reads CASSTSRYEQYF. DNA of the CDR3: TGTGCCAGTAGTACCTCGCGGTACGAGCAGTACTTC.

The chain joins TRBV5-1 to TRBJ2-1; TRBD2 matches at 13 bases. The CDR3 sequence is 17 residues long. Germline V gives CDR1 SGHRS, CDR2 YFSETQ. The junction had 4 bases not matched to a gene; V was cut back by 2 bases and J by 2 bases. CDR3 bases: TGCGCCAGCAGCTTACCTACTAGCGGGAGGGCCTACAATGAGCAGTTCTTC. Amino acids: CASSLPTSGRAYNEQFF.

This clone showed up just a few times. CDR3 bases: TGTGCCAGCAGCCCCCAGCTGGGGGGTTATGGCTACACCTTC. It is translated as CASSPQLGGYGYTF. V gene TRBV9 combines with J gene TRBJ1-2, with TRBD1 as a possible D gene (5 bases). V was pared by 4 bases and J by 5 bases, with 15 bases between. The length of the CDR3 is 14 residues. CDR1 SGDLS and CDR2 YYNGEE come from the germline V gene.

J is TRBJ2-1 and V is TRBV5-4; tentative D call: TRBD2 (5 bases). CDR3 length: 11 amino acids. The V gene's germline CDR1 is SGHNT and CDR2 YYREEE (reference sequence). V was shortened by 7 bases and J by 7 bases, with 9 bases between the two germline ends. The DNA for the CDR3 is TGTGCCAGCGAGAGGGCAAATGAGCAGTTCTTC. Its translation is CASERANEQFF.

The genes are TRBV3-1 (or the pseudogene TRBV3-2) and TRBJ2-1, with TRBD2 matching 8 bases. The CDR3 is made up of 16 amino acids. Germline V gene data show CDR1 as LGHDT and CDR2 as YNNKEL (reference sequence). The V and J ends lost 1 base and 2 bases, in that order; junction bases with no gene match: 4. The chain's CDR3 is CASSQGKLAAYNEQFF. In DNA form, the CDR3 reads TGTGCCAGCAGCCAAGGCAAACTAGCGGCCTACAATGAGCAGTTCTTC.

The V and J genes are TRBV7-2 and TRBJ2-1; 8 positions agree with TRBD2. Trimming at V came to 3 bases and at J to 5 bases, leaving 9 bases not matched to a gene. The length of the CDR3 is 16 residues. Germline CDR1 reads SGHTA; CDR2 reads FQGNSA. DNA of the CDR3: TGTGCCAGCAGCTTGAACCCCGGGACTAGGAACAATGAGCAGTTCTTC. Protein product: CASSLNPGTRNNEQFF.

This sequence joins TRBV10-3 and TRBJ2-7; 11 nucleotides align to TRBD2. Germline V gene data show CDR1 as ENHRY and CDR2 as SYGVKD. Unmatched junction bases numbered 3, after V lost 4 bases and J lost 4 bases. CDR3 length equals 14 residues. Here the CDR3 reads CAISGTSGPYEQYF. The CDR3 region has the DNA TGTGCCATCAGTGGGACTAGCGGGCCATACGAGCAGTACTTC.

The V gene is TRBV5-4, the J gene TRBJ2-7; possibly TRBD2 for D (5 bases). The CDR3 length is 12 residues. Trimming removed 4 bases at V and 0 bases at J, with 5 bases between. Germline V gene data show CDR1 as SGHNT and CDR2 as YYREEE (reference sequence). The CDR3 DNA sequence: TGTGCCAGCAGCGAGGGCTCCTACGAGCAGTACTTC. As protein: CASSEGSYEQYF.

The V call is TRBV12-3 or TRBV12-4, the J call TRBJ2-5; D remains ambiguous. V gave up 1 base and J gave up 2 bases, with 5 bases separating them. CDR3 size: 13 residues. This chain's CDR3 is CASSLVQQETQYF. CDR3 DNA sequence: TGTGCCAGCAGTTTAGTACAGCAAGAGACCCAGTACTTC.

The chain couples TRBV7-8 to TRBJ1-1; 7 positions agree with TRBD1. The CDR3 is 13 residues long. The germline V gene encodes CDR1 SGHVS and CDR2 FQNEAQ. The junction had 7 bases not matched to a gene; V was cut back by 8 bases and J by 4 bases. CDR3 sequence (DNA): TGTGCCAGCGGACAGGTATGGGGCACTGAAGCTTTCTTT. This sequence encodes CASGQVWGTEAFF.

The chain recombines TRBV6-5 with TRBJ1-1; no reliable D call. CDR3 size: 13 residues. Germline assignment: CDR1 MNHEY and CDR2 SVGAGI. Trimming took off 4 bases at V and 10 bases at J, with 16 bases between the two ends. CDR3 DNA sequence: TGTGCCAGCAGTTTAGGCAGGTTTGGAGGAGCTTTCTTT. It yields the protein CASSLGRFGGAFF.

The CDR3 loop is CSASSQGGNSPLHF. The DNA for the CDR3 is TGCAGTGCTAGTTCCCAGGGCGGAAATTCACCCCTCCACTTT. The chain is built from TRBV20-1 and TRBJ1-6; tentative D call: TRBD1 (5 bases). V lost 3 bases, J lost 7 bases, and 13 bases lay in between. The CDR3 is 14 amino acids. Looked up from germline, CDR1 is DFQATT and CDR2 is SNEGSKA (reference sequence).

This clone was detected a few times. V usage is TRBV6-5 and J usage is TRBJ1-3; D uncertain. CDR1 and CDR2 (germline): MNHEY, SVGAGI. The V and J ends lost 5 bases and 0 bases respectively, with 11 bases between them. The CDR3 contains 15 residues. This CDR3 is CASSPPSDSGNTIYF. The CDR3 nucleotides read TGTGCCAGCAGTCCTCCTAGTGACTCTGGAAACACCATATATTTT.

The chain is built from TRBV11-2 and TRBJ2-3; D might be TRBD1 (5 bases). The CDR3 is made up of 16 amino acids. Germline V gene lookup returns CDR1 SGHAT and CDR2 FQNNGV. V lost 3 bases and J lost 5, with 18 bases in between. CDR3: CASSFVLQGGIDTQYF. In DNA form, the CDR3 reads TGTGCCAGCAGCTTTGTTCTTCAGGGCGGCATAGATACGCAGTATTTT.

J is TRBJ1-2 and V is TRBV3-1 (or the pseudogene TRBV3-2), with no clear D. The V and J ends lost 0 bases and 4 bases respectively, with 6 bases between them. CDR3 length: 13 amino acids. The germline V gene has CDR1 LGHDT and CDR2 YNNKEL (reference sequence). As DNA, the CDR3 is TGTGCCAGCAGCCAAGAGGCGGCCTATGGCTACACCTTC. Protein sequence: CASSQEAAYGYTF.

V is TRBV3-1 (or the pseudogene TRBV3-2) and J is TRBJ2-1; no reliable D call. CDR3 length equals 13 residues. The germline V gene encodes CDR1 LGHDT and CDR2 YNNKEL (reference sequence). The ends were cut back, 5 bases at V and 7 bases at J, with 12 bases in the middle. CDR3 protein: CASSDRRSNEQFF. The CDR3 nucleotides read TGTGCCAGCAGCGACCGACGGAGTAATGAGCAGTTCTTC.

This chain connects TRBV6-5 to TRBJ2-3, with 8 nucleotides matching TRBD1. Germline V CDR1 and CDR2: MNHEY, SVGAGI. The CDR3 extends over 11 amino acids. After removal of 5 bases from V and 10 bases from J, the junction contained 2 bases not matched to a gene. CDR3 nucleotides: TGTGCCAGCAGTATACAGGGGGCGCAGTATTTT. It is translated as CASSIQGAQYF.

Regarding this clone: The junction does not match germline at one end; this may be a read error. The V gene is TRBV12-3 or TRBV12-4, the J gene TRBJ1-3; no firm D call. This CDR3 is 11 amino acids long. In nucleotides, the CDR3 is TGTGCCAGCAGTTTAGCGAAAGACTTTAATTTT. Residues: CASSLAKDFNF.

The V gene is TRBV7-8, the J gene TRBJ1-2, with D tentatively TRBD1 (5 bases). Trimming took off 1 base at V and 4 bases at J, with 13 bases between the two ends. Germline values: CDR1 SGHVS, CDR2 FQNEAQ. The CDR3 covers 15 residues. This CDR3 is CASSLGPMTVYGYTF. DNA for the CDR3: TGTGCCAGCAGCTTAGGCCCTATGACAGTCTATGGCTACACCTTC.

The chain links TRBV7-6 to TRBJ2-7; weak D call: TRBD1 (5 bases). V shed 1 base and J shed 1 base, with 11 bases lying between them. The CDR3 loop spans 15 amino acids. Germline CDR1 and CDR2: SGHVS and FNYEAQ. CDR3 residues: CASSLGQGLSYEQYF. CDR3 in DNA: TGTGCCAGCAGCTTAGGTCAGGGCCTTTCCTACGAGCAGTACTTC. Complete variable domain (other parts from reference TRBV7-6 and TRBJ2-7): GAGVSQSPRYKVTKRGQDVALRCDPISGHVSLYWYRQALGQGPEFLTYFNYEAQQDKSGLPNDRFSAERPEGSISTLTIQRTEQRDSAMYRCASSLGQGLSYEQYFGPGTRLTVT.

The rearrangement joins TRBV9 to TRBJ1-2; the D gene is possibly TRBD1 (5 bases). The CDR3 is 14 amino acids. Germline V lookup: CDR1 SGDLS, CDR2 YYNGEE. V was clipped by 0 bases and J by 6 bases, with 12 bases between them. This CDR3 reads CASSVVAGRDGYTF. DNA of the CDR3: TGTGCCAGCAGCGTAGTCGCAGGGAGGGATGGCTACACCTTC.

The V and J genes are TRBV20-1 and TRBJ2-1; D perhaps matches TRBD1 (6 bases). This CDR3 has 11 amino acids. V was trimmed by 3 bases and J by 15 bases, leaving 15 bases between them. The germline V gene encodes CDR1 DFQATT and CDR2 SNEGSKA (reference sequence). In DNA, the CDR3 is TGCAGTGCTAGGGAGGTTCAGGGGTCGTTCTTC. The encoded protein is CSAREVQGSFF.

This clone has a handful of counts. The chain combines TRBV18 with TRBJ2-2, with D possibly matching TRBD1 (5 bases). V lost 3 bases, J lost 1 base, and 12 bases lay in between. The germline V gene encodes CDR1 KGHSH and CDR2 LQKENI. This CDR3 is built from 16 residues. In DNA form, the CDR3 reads TGTGCCAGCTCACCCACGCCCAGGGTGAACACCGGGGAGCTGTTTTTT. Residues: CASSPTPRVNTGELFF.